This is a list of T cell receptor beta chains from one sample in a study of vaccination and CD4 T cells after COVID-19. No antigen is known for these receptors. TCRdb re-called the PCR reads through MiXCR, storing one row per CDR3 protein. The sample has 13,000 or so distinct CDR3 sequences, around 50% seen once. The sample comprised CD4+ T cells from blood, cultured in vitro. The receptors derive from a human donor who had recovered from COVID-19. The CDR3 runs from the conserved cysteine through the conserved F or W. The D gene is left open where the match is weak. Clone size is shown for a subset of rows, as once, few, many or a class of expanded clone.

V: TRBV7-6
size: hyperexpanded
D: NA
J: TRBJ1-2
DNA: TGTGCCAGCAGCTTAGCCGGGGATGGCTACACCTTC
CDR3: CASSLAGDGYTF

V: TRBV6-5
size: NA
D: NA
J: TRBJ2-5
DNA: TGTGCCAGCAGTTTGGGATCTCAAGAGACCCAGTACTTC
CDR3: CASSLGSQETQYF

V: TRBV6-1
size: NA
D: TRBD1
J: TRBJ1-4
DNA: TGTGCCAGCAGGACCGGACAGGCAACTAATGAAAAACTGTTTTTT
CDR3: CASRTGQATNEKLFF

V: TRBV5-4
size: NA
D: NA
J: TRBJ2-3
DNA: TGTGCCAGCAGTGAAGACCTAAGGGGGGCCGGGGATACGCGGTATTTT
CDR3: CASSEDLRGAGDTRYF

V: TRBV7-9
size: NA
D: NA
J: TRBJ2-7
DNA: TGTGCCAGCAGCTTAGGGGCCTACGAGCAGTACTTC
CDR3: CASSLGAYEQYF

V: TRBV5-1
size: NA
D: TRBD1
J: TRBJ1-1
DNA: TGCGCCAGCAGCTTGGAACGGGCAGGGGGAGAGGCTTTCTTT
CDR3: CASSLERAGGEAFF

V: TRBV6-5
size: NA
D: NA
J: TRBJ2-7
DNA: TGTGCCAGCAGTTACTCACGACCAAGACAGGGACTCACCTACGAGCAGTACTTC
CDR3: CASSYSRPRQGLTYEQYF

V: TRBV24-1
size: NA
D: NA
J: TRBJ2-2
DNA: TGTGCCACCAGTGATCCCGAGACAGGGAGGGCCGGGGAGCTGTTTTTT
CDR3: CATSDPETGRAGELFF

V: TRBV30
size: NA
D: TRBD2
J: TRBJ2-1
DNA: TGTGCCGGGGGAGCGGGAGCGGGGGGGCCCTATGGCTACAATGAGCAGTTCTTC
CDR3: CAGGAGAGGPYGYNEQFF

V: TRBV5-4
size: NA
D: NA
J: TRBJ2-6
DNA: TGTGCCAGCCCAGGTACTGGGGTTCCTACTGGGGCCAACGTCCTGACTTTC
CDR3: CASPGTGVPTGANVLTF

V: TRBV6-1
size: NA
D: NA
J: TRBJ1-1
DNA: TGTGCCAGCAGTATCGAGAACACTGAAGCTTTCTTT
CDR3: CASSIENTEAFF

V: TRBV11-3
size: NA
D: NA
J: TRBJ1-1
DNA: TGTGCCAGCAGCTTACAGGGATTGAACACTGAAGCTTTCTTT
CDR3: CASSLQGLNTEAFF